This T cell receptor beta chain was observed in a study of blood T cell repertoires in COVID-19. At the level of the study: The samples span acute and convalescent COVID-19 from the United States, Italy and Spain. PBMCs, B-cell-depleted T cells, or T cells provided the cDNA or gDNA that made up the material.

In germline, CDR1 is PRHDT, CDR2 FYEKMQ (reference sequence). The J segment lost 4 bases and the V segment lost 5 bases, leaving 13 bases of the junction unmatched. The CDR3 contains 16 residues. In the authors' methods: Amplification of reference gene primers provided the estimated nucleated cell counts. The repertoire was sequenced with immunoSEQ multiplex PCR; TCRdb's copy has only in-frame clones and lacks some. From that table come the V and J calls and clone size; the DNA was used to work out D and trimming. The sample includes around 300,000 clones, roughly 89% seen only once; the top ten take about 0.94%.

This receptor was taken from a woman in her forties who had recovered from COVID-19. The V and J genes are TRBV13 and TRBJ2-5, with 7 positions matching TRBD2. The sequenced sample consisted of peripheral blood. Written as DNA, the CDR3 is TGTGCCAGCAGCATCGAAGAGGGGAGGGCGTTAGAGACCCAGTACTTC. Its translation: CASSIEEGRALETQYF.